This T cell receptor beta chain was identified in a study of T cells after yellow fever vaccination. Study results and caveats: Most primary-vaccination clones reappeared after the booster (about 97% CD4, 85% to 90% CD8). The appearance of a small share of clonotypes in both CD4 and CD8 compartments was observed.

CDR1 KGHDR and CDR2 SFDVKD come from the germline V gene. Trimming left V 7 bases short and J 4 bases short, with 7 bases between. The CDR3 extends over 11 amino acids. In regard to this clonotype: The antigen is unknown.

The authors made TCR cDNA by 5'RACE template switching, adding a universal primer site and UMIs. TCRdb reanalysed the 5' RACE reads using MiXCR and keeps one entry per CDR3 protein. The top ten clones hold around an eighth of a sample with under 600,000 distinct CDR3 sequences, about 13% of them seen once. The genes are TRBV24-1 and TRBJ2-7; D is uncertain. Sample: PBMCs, taken on the day of the yellow fever booster vaccination. This receptor was taken from a man aged 25 to 40 who received the YFV17D yellow fever vaccine. CDR3 coding DNA: TGTGCCACCAGGGTTGGTTACGAGCAGTACTTC. Encoded protein: CATRVGYEQYF.